A single T cell receptor (beta chain) is shown here with its context. No antigen is known for it. This sample is part of a study of T-cell reconstitution after alpha-beta-depleted transplantation in children. The J segment lost 5 bases and the V segment lost 0 bases, leaving 18 bases of the junction unmatched. The CDR3 extends over 19 amino acids. Germline assignment: CDR1 SGHTA and CDR2 FQGNSA. TCRbeta library preparation incorporated unique molecular identifiers. One entry per CDR3 protein, called by TCRdb with MiXCR from the PCR reads. The data contain 250,000 to 400,000 distinct CDR3 sequences, roughly 21% of them seen just once; the ten biggest clones take up about a tenth. Study-wide results and limits: Surviving recipient T cells and thymic progenitors underlay high day-60 TCRbeta diversity in some patients. By about two months after transplant, alpha-beta T cells reportedly arose from several hundred graft clones that had expanded. Newly generated T cells supplied most T-cell counts and diversity one year post-transplant.

The source material was PBMCs, mostly from graft donor cells, sampled 180 days after TCRalphabeta/CD19-depleted stem cell transplant. The rearrangement joins TRBV7-2 to TRBJ2-5; 7 bases agree with TRBD2. This TCR was sampled from a male patient younger than 18 who had a stem cell transplant for acute lymphoblastic leukemia, so the T cells may come from the graft donor. This CDR3 is CASSLAHLGGWWLQETQYF. The CDR3 DNA follows: TGTGCCAGCAGCTTAGCCCACTTGGGGGGGTGGTGGTTGCAGGAGACCCAGTACTTC.